What follows are 21 T cell receptor beta chains derived from one specimen sequenced in a study of T cell clonality in common variable immunodeficiency. Measured with immunoSEQ multiplex PCR; TCRdb has only the in-frame clones, and not every one. Recorded here are some 80,000 clones, none singletons. The sequencing sample was made of peripheral blood mononuclear cells. The receptors shown here come from a person between 18 and 75 years old in good health.

This clone was detected many times. The DNA read from the CDR3 is TGCAGTGCTAGGATGGATGGACAGCCTAGGAGC. Its translation is CSARMDGQPRS. The full-length CDR3 reads as CSARMDGQPRSYTF. The gene calls are TRBV20-1 and TRBJ1-2; D is possibly TRBD1 (6 bases). The read ends 3 residues shy of where the CDR3 ends; the end is completed using the germline J gene. The germline V gene encodes CDR1 DFQATT and CDR2 SNEGSKA (reference sequence). This CDR3 comprises 14 residues.

This clone was recorded a few times. The CDR3 goes on 3 residues after the read ends, and that part is filled in from the germline J gene. This rearrangement joins TRBV20-1 to TRBJ2-3; TRBD1 or TRBD2 may be the D gene (5 bases each). CDR1 and CDR2 (germline): DFQATT, SNEGSKA (reference sequence). V lost 5 bases to trimming and J lost 1 base, with 13 bases between them. This CDR3 is 14 amino acids long. CDR3 sequence: CSAARQGGTDTQYF. The CDR3 bases that were read are TGCAGTGCTGCTAGGCAGGGAGGCACAGATACG.

This clone was counted ten times or more. The read ends 3 residues early relative to the CDR3; the germline J gene fills the gap. The V gene is TRBV11-2, the J gene TRBJ1-6; no firm D call. Germline CDR1 SGHAT, CDR2 FQNNGV. The CDR3 has 13 amino acids. V shed 8 bases and J shed 7 bases, with 12 bases lying between them. The CDR3 region is CASLNHRNSPLHF. Incomplete CDR3 DNA: TGTGCCAGCCTAAACCACAGAAATTCACCC.

This clone was recorded many times. The read falls 3 residues short of the CDR3 end, and the missing part is taken from the germline J gene. The chain is built from TRBV24-1 and TRBJ2-7, with D possibly matching TRBD2 (5 bases). V lost 9 bases, J lost 2 bases, and 22 bases lay in between. The CDR3 covers 16 residues. The germline CDR1 and CDR2 sequences are KGHDR and SFDVKD. The CDR3 sequence: CATGRWKRRTTYEQYF. The sequenced part of the CDR3 DNA is TGTGCCACCGGCCGCTGGAAGCGGCGTACTACCTACGAG.

This clone has more than one count but fewer than ten. Sequencing ends 3 residues short of the CDR3 end; the germline J gene provides the rest. The genes are TRBV2 and TRBJ1-5; 7 bases line up with TRBD1. V lost 4 bases to trimming and J lost 1 base; unmatched junction nucleotides: 7. CDR3 size: 16 residues. Germline V gives CDR1 SNHLY, CDR2 FYNNEI. This chain's CDR3 is CASSGVGTASNQPQHF. The CDR3 bases that were read are TGTGCCAGCAGTGGTGTTGGGACAGCGAGCAATCAGCCC.

This clone has at least ten counts. With the read ending 3 residues before the CDR3 end, the germline J gene is used to fill in that end. The J gene is TRBJ2-5, the V gene TRBV9; D is undetermined. The CDR3 covers 15 residues. Germline V gives CDR1 SGDLS, CDR2 YYNGEE. V gave up 0 bases and J gave up 0 bases, with 9 bases separating them. The covered CDR3 bases are TGTGCCAGCAGCGTAGATGCAGGAGACCAAGAGACC. This sequence encodes CASSVDAGDQET. The entire CDR3 reads CASSVDAGDQETQYF.

There are many counts of this clone. The read finishes 3 residues shy of the CDR3 end, and the germline J gene is used to complete it. The J gene is TRBJ2-7, the V gene TRBV28; 12 bases are a match to TRBD2. The CDR3 has 15 amino acids. CDR1 and CDR2 from the germline V gene are MDHEN and SYDVKM. Unmatched junction bases numbered 2, after V lost 3 bases and J lost 2 bases. The CDR3 loop is CASSLGTSGPYEQYF. The CDR3 bases that were read are TGTGCCAGCAGTTTGGGGACTAGCGGGCCCTACGAG. The full variable domain, completed using reference TRBV28 and TRBJ2-7, is DVKVTQSSRYLVKRTGEKVFLECVQDMDHENMFWYRQDPGLGLRLIYFSYDVKMKEKGDIPEGYSVSREKKERFSLILESASTNQTSMYLCASSLGTSGPYEQYFGPGTRLTVT.

This clone was seen ten or more times. CDR3 DNA (partial): TGTGCCAGCGCGGCGGGAGGTACAGATACG. Protein product: CASAAGGTDT. The entire CDR3 sequence reads CASAAGGTDTQYF. J is TRBJ2-3 and V is TRBV11-3; TRBD2 matches 8 bases. The read halts 3 residues ahead of the CDR3 end, with the missing end drawn from the germline J gene. The CDR3 spans 13 residues. Trimming took 8 bases from V and 3 from J; bases not matched to a gene: 4. CDR1 is SGHNT, CDR2 YENEEA, per germline.

This clone was detected ten times or more. The read comes to an end 3 residues before the CDR3 does, leaving the germline J gene to fill in the end. This rearrangement joins TRBV9 to TRBJ2-5; 8 nucleotides match TRBD2. V shed 4 bases and J 1 base; nucleotides not matched to a gene: 6. The length of the CDR3 is 15 residues. Germline CDR1 and CDR2: SGDLS and YYNGEE. CDR3 loop: CASSPLTSGQETQYF. The part of the CDR3 DNA that was read is TGTGCCAGCAGCCCCCTCACTAGCGGCCAAGAGACC. Variable domain in full (rest from reference TRBV9 and TRBJ2-5): DSGVTQTPKHLITATGQRVTLRCSPRSGDLSVYWYQQSLDQGLQFLIQYYNGEERAKGNILERFSAQQFPDLHSELNLSSLELGDSALYFCASSPLTSGQETQYFGPGTRLLVL.

There are many counts of this clone. The read terminates 3 residues ahead of where the CDR3 ends, so the germline J gene completes it. J is TRBJ2-1 and V is TRBV5-1; D might be TRBD1 (6 bases). The CDR3 contains 13 residues. Trimming shortened V by 0 bases and J by 5 bases, and 6 bases separated the two germline ends. In germline, CDR1 is SGHRS, CDR2 YFSETQ. Here the CDR3 reads CASSLGTDNEQFF. CDR3 DNA (partial): TGCGCCAGCAGCTTGGGGACAGACAATGAG.

There are many counts of this clone. The read halts 3 residues ahead of the CDR3 end, with the missing end drawn from the germline J gene. This chain uses TRBV18 with TRBJ1-5; D gene ambiguous. The ends were cut back, 1 base at V and 5 bases at J, with 6 bases in the middle. Germline V lookup: CDR1 KGHSH, CDR2 LQKENI. CDR3 length: 13 amino acids. CDR3 residues: CASSPRKDQPQHF. The covered CDR3 bases are TGTGCCAGCTCACCACGTAAGGATCAGCCC.

This clone was picked up many times. The read ends 3 residues early relative to the CDR3; the germline J gene fills the gap. J is TRBJ2-2 and V is TRBV9; 8 bases are a match to TRBD1. Germline V gene data show CDR1 as SGDLS and CDR2 as YYNGEE. The J segment lost 8 bases and the V segment lost 2 bases, leaving 8 bases of the junction unmatched. This CDR3 contains 15 residues. The covered CDR3 bases are TGTGCCAGCAGCGTTTCCGACAGGGGAGAAGGGGAG. As protein: CASSVSDRGEGE. The whole CDR3 protein reads CASSVSDRGEGELFF. The whole variable domain, remainder taken from reference TRBV9 and TRBJ2-2, is DSGVTQTPKHLITATGQRVTLRCSPRSGDLSVYWYQQSLDQGLQFLIQYYNGEERAKGNILERFSAQQFPDLHSELNLSSLELGDSALYFCASSVSDRGEGELFFGEGSRLTVL.

This clone has a count of ten or more. The read terminates 3 residues ahead of where the CDR3 ends, so the germline J gene completes it. The chain joins TRBV29-1 to TRBJ2-1; 11 bases agree with TRBD2. The CDR3 covers 14 residues. With 5 bases clipped from V and 5 bases from J, the junction kept 5 bases outside the gene matches. Germline lookup yields CDR1 SQVTM and CDR2 ANQGSEA. Incomplete CDR3 DNA: TGCAGCGTTCACGGACTAGCGGGTAACAATGAG. Protein sequence: CSVHGLAGNNE. The CDR3 in full is CSVHGLAGNNEQFF.

This clone was detected many times. The observed sequence ends 3 residues before the CDR3 terminus, with the missing tail filled in from the germline J gene. The V and J genes are TRBV7-9 and TRBJ1-1; unclear D gene. Germline CDR1 SEHNR, CDR2 FQNEAQ (reference sequence). This CDR3 has 14 amino acids. The CDR3 sequence is CASSLAWTLGGAFF. Partial CDR3 DNA: TGTGCCAGCAGCTTAGCGTGGACTCTAGGAGGG.

This clone was seen at least ten times. The CDR3 goes on 3 residues after the read ends, and that part is filled in from the germline J gene. The chain recombines TRBV7-3 with TRBJ2-3; D remains ambiguous. This CDR3 spans 14 amino acids. CDR1 and CDR2 from the germline V gene are SGHTA and FQGTGA. Between the trimmed V and J ends, which lost 5 bases and 4 bases, there was a span of 13 bases. The CDR3 sequence is CASSPHQVADTQYF. Incomplete CDR3 DNA: TGTGCCAGCAGCCCCCACCAGGTGGCAGATACG.

Many counts were recorded for this clone. The read ends 3 residues before the CDR3 terminus; that terminus is restored from the germline J gene. V is TRBV19 and J is TRBJ2-5; 7 nucleotides agree with TRBD1. V shed 3 bases, J shed 5 bases, and the junction held 9 bases outside the gene matches. The CDR3 sequence is 15 residues long. Germline V gene lookup returns CDR1 LNHDA and CDR2 SQIVND (reference sequence). CDR3 protein: CASSMGQRVIETQYF. CDR3 DNA, as far as it was read: TGTGCCAGTAGTATGGGACAGAGGGTCATTGAGACC.

There are many counts of this clone. The read gets to within 3 residues of the CDR3 end, and the germline J gene fills in the rest. This chain joins TRBV6-4 and TRBJ2-3; 7 positions match TRBD2. CDR1 MRHNA and CDR2 SNTAGT come from the germline V gene. This CDR3 has 15 amino acids. V lost 3 bases, J lost 1 base, and 4 bases stayed unmatched. This CDR3 reads CASSEREMGTDTQYF. The sequenced part of the CDR3 DNA is TGTGCCAGCAGTGAGCGGGAGATGGGCACAGATACG.

A remark on this clone: The read halts 3 residues ahead of the CDR3 end, with the missing end drawn from the germline J gene. The chain recombines TRBV7-6 with TRBJ2-7; tentatively, D is TRBD1 (6 bases). The CDR3 has 18 residues. Germline V gene lookup returns CDR1 SGHVS and CDR2 FNYEAQ. Deletions cut 1 base from V and 4 bases from J, with 23 bases between. CDR3 protein: CASSLEAVQGAGGYEQYF. CDR3 DNA, as far as it was read: TGTGCCAGCAGCTTAGAGGCTGTACAGGGCGCCGGAGGTTACGAG.

The table lists this clone with many counts. The CDR3 extends 3 residues past the end of the read, so its final part is completed from the germline J gene. The chain couples TRBV20-1 to TRBJ1-4, with D uncertain. Germline-derived CDR1 and CDR2 are DFQATT and SNEGSKA (reference sequence). This CDR3 is 13 amino acids long. V lost 7 bases and J 0 bases, leaving 9 bases between the germline ends. CDR3 in amino acids: CSVLRATNEKLFF. The DNA read from the CDR3 is TGCAGTGTTTTGAGGGCAACTAATGAAAAA.

This clone has only a few counts. The read ends 3 residues shy of where the CDR3 ends; the end is completed using the germline J gene. The V call is TRBV7-3, the J call TRBJ2-7; 8 bases line up with TRBD2. V lost 1 base and J lost 3; bases outside the gene matches: 11. The germline CDR1 and CDR2 sequences are SGHTA and FQGTGA. This CDR3 has 17 amino acids. The CDR3 DNA, read in part, is TGTGCCAGCAGCTTAAGCCCGCCGGGGGGGAATTTCTACGAG. Residues: CASSLSPPGGNFYE. The CDR3, in full, reads CASSLSPPGGNFYEQYF.

In this sample, this clone turned up many times. The read finishes 3 residues shy of the CDR3 end, and the germline J gene is used to complete it. V gene TRBV7-2 combines with J gene TRBJ2-6; 11 bases agree with TRBD2. This CDR3 has 15 residues. V lost 11 bases and J lost 1; bases outside the gene matches: 4. The germline CDR1 and CDR2 sequences are SGHTA and FQGNSA. The CDR3 protein is CASLAGGSGANVLTF. Partial CDR3 DNA: TGTGCCTCCCTAGCGGGGGGATCTGGGGCCAACGTC.